Given below is one TCR beta chain in context. Its specificity is unknown. With V trimmed by 5 bases and J by 7 bases, 6 bases remained unmatched. The germline CDR1 and CDR2 sequences are SQVTM and ANQGSEA. The CDR3 loop spans 15 amino acids. The source of the sample is a study of beta chain features in type 1 diabetes. Study-level findings and limits: A greater similarity of naive, central memory and Treg TCRB repertoires was seen among patients than among healthy donors. All four CD4+ subsets of Type 1 diabetes patients contained TCRB CDR3s that were moderately but significantly shorter. Highly expressing activated T cells could be over-counted with a cDNA template.

Since all of the isolated RNA was reverse transcribed, expressed TCRB transcripts were what got sequenced. An average of approximately 4 million reads was obtained for naive, central memory and regulatory T cell samples. The repertoire was sequenced with immunoSEQ multiplex PCR; TCRdb's copy has only in-frame clones and lacks some. This table holds about 68,000 clones, around 49% found once. Sequencing input: central memory CD4+ T cells from blood. The sequence was collected from a man aged 25-45 years with type 1 diabetes. This chain joins TRBV29-1 and TRBJ2-1; 15 nucleotides match TRBD2. In DNA form, the CDR3 reads TGCAGCGTTTGGACTAGCGGGGGGGGGTTTAATGAGCAGTTCTTC. Protein: CSVWTSGGGFNEQFF.